The 26 T cell receptor beta chains reported below all come from one sample, sequenced in a study of EBV T-cell therapy then PD-1 blockade in nasopharyngeal carcinoma (dated by TCRdb to the early 2020s). The library relied on the immunoSEQ multiplex PCR assay. TCRdb took over this immuneACCESS table, retaining in-frame rearrangements with V and J assigned. Such tables are incomplete; in checked studies, under half of the missing clones stem from an unresolved V gene, and the remainder is unexplained. The sample includes about 23,000 clones, with 84% observed a single time. Approximately 29% of the sample is held by the ten biggest clonotypes. No antigen has been identified for these receptors. What this sample's treatment or condition label stands for: AdE1-LMPpoly-expanded autologous EBV-specific T-cell therapy followed by anti-PD-1 nivolumab. The sample in question was CD8+ T cells from blood, obtained at approximately day 64 from a patient whose treatment included autologous EBV-specific T cells and nivolumab. These TCRs come from a man aged 35 to 55 with nasopharyngeal carcinoma.

This rearrangement joins TRBV5-1 to TRBJ1-3, with TRBD1 as a possible D gene (6 bases). Trimming pared 4 bases from V and 0 bases from J, leaving 14 bases between. Germline V gene sequence: CDR1 SGHRS, CDR2 YFSETQ. CDR3 length: 16 amino acids. The CDR3 DNA reads as TGCGCCAGCAGCGCGGACAGTCAGAGCTCTGGAAACACCATATATTTT. Its translation: CASSADSQSSGNTIYF. Variable domain in full (rest from reference TRBV5-1 and TRBJ1-3): KAGVTQTPRYLIKTRGQQVTLSCSPISGHRSVSWYQQTPGQGLQFLFEYFSETQRNKGNFPGRFSGRQFSNSRSEMNVSTLELGDSALYLCASSADSQSSGNTIYFGEGSWLTVV.

The V call is TRBV19, the J call TRBJ2-5, with TRBD1 matching over 7 bases. The CDR3 runs 14 residues. The trim removed 7 bases at V and 5 bases at J, leaving 10 bases unmatched. Germline V gene data show CDR1 as LNHDA and CDR2 as SQIVND (reference sequence). The CDR3 DNA reads TGTGCCAGTAACGAGGGGGCAGAATGGGAGACCCAGTACTTC. The encoded protein is CASNEGAEWETQYF.

V and J are TRBV4-3 and TRBJ2-1; D unresolved. With 0 bases removed from V and 6 bases from J, the gap between germline ends came to 15 bases. The CDR3 is made up of 16 amino acids. Germline CDR1 and CDR2: LGHNA and YSLEER. The CDR3 nucleotides read TGCGCCAGCAGCCAAGATGGGGTTTTTGCAGGCAATGAGCAGTTCTTC. This encodes CASSQDGVFAGNEQFF.

This chain connects TRBV5-8 to TRBJ1-2; TRBD1 matches 11 bases. CDR3 length: 16 amino acids. V was pared by 4 bases and J by 0 bases, with 5 bases of the junction left unmatched. Per the germline V gene, CDR1 is SGHTS and CDR2 is YDEGEE. The CDR3 DNA sequence: TGTGCCAGCAGCCAGGACAGGGGGCCTACTAACTATGGCTACACCTTC. This sequence encodes CASSQDRGPTNYGYTF. The full variable domain, rest sourced from reference TRBV5-8 and TRBJ1-2, is EAGVTQSPTHLIKTRGQQATLRCSPISGHTSVYWYQQALGLGLQFLLWYDEGEERNRGNFPPRFSGRQFPNYSSELNVNALELEDSALYLCASSQDRGPTNYGYTFGSGTRLTVV.

This clone was seen a single time. The chain recombines TRBV4-3 with TRBJ2-1, with D uncertain. The V end was cut by 1 base, the J end by 7 bases, with 8 bases between. The germline CDR1 and CDR2 sequences are LGHNA and YSLEER. CDR3 length equals 13 residues. The CDR3 here is CASSQVAANEQFF. The CDR3 DNA is TGCGCCAGCAGCCAAGTCGCGGCTAATGAGCAGTTCTTC.

The V gene is TRBV7-3, the J gene TRBJ1-1, with 7 positions matching TRBD1. CDR3 size: 14 residues. The junction had 9 bases not matched to a gene; V was cut back by 5 bases and J by 6 bases. Germline CDR1 SGHTA, CDR2 FQGTGA. CDR3 bases: TGTGCCAGCAGCCTCTCCGGACAGGCGGCTGAAGCTTTCTTT. It encodes CASSLSGQAAEAFF.

This chain uses TRBV6-5 with TRBJ2-2, with 12 bases matching TRBD1. The ends lost 6 bases at V and 6 bases at J; junction bases unmatched: 5. CDR1 and CDR2 (germline): MNHEY, SVGAGI. This CDR3 is built from 15 residues. This CDR3 is CASRGTGGAAGELFF. The CDR3 nucleotides read TGTGCCAGCAGGGGGACAGGGGGCGCCGCCGGGGAGCTGTTTTTT.

The chain links TRBV4-1 to TRBJ1-1; D unclear. The CDR3 extends over 16 amino acids. Per the germline V gene, CDR1 is MGHRA and CDR2 is YSYEKL. V lost 3 bases and J 3 bases, leaving 17 bases between the germline ends. As DNA, the CDR3 is TGCGCCAGCAGCCACCGTTGGGGTCGACAAGACACTGAAGCTTTCTTT. As protein: CASSHRWGRQDTEAFF.

By sample fraction, this clone is medium-sized. This rearrangement joins TRBV5-4 to TRBJ2-7, with 7 bases fitting TRBD2. From germline, CDR1 is SGHNT and CDR2 YYREEE (reference sequence). V was pared by 4 bases and J by 3 bases, with 4 bases of the junction left unmatched. CDR3 size: 13 residues. In DNA, the CDR3 is TGTGCCAGCAGCATCCGGACTAGCTACGAGCAGTACTTC. Its translation is CASSIRTSYEQYF.

Written as DNA, the CDR3 is TGTGCCAGCAGTAACATCAGGGGGCAGTTTGGTAATTCACCCCTCCACTTT. Translated, it gives CASSNIRGQFGNSPLHF. The V gene is TRBV27, the J gene TRBJ1-6; 8 bases are shared with TRBD1. V gave up 5 bases and J gave up 6 bases; unmatched junction bases: 12. Germline lookup yields CDR1 MNHEY and CDR2 SMNVEV (reference sequence). The CDR3 has 17 residues.

This chain uses TRBV6-5 with TRBJ1-1; weak D call: TRBD1 (5 bases). The CDR3 consists of 12 residues. Germline lookup yields CDR1 MNHEY and CDR2 SVGAGI. Trimming took 7 bases from V and 11 from J, leaving 17 bases between them. The CDR3 spells CASISRENQAFF. The CDR3 bases are TGTGCCAGCATCAGCAGGGAGAATCAGGCTTTCTTT.

This clone was counted once. The V gene is TRBV6-6, the J gene TRBJ2-3, with 7 bases lining up with TRBD1. V was clipped by 0 bases and J by 5 bases; unmatched bases: 8. The CDR3 loop spans 16 amino acids. CDR1 is MNHNY, CDR2 SVGAGI, per germline (reference sequence). For the CDR3, the DNA is TGTGCCAGCAGTTACTCGATCGAGGGGGCCGAAGATACGCAGTATTTT. This translates into CASSYSIEGAEDTQYF.

This rearrangement joins TRBV9 to TRBJ2-7; tentative D call: TRBD2 (5 bases). V lost 0 bases, J lost 4 bases, and 11 bases lay in between. The V gene's germline CDR1 is SGDLS and CDR2 YYNGEE. The length of the CDR3 is 14 residues. The CDR3 DNA follows: TGTGCCAGCAGCGTAGCTACTGGGGAGTACGAGCAGTACTTC. It yields the protein CASSVATGEYEQYF. The entire variable domain, with the rest obtained from reference TRBV9 and TRBJ2-7, is as follows: DSGVTQTPKHLITATGQRVTLRCSPRSGDLSVYWYQQSLDQGLQFLIQYYNGEERAKGNILERFSAQQFPDLHSELNLSSLELGDSALYFCASSVATGEYEQYFGPGTRLTVT.

This chain links TRBV10-3 with TRBJ2-5, with a possible D match to TRBD2 (7 bases). This CDR3 is 14 amino acids long. Germline assignment: CDR1 ENHRY and CDR2 SYGVKD. Between the trimmed V and J ends, which lost 2 bases and 5 bases, there was a span of 12 bases. CDR3 sequence: CAISELGGRETQYF. The DNA for the CDR3 is TGTGCCATCAGTGAGCTGGGGGGGCGGGAGACCCAGTACTTC.

V and J are TRBV12-3 or TRBV12-4 and TRBJ1-2; 7 bases fit TRBD1. J lost 8 bases, V lost 7 bases, and 10 bases had no gene match. CDR3 length: 13 residues. Written as DNA, the CDR3 is TGTGCCAGCACCCCTCAGGGGGGCCTGGGCTACACCTTC. Amino acids: CASTPQGGLGYTF.

The chain links TRBV5-5 to TRBJ1-6; the D gene is possibly TRBD1 (6 bases). V lost 3 bases to trimming and J lost 8 bases, with 21 bases between them. This CDR3 is built from 17 residues. Germline V gives CDR1 SGHKS, CDR2 YYEKEE (reference sequence). The CDR3 protein is CASSSTGTPKNDSPLHF. The CDR3, as DNA: TGTGCCAGCAGCTCCACGGGGACACCAAAAAACGATTCACCCCTCCACTTT.

V gene TRBV27 combines with J gene TRBJ2-1, with D perhaps being TRBD1 or TRBD2 (5 bases each). Trimming removed 2 bases from V and 0 bases from J, with 11 bases in between. CDR1 is MNHEY, CDR2 SMNVEV, per germline (reference sequence). CDR3 length: 16 amino acids. The CDR3 protein is CASSLNGDLSYNEQFF. DNA for the CDR3: TGTGCCAGCAGTTTAAATGGGGACCTCTCCTACAATGAGCAGTTCTTC.

The chain carries TRBV27 and TRBJ1-1; D remains ambiguous. This CDR3 spans 13 amino acids. The germline V gene has CDR1 MNHEY and CDR2 SMNVEV (reference sequence). Between the trimmed V and J ends, which lost 3 bases and 1 base, there was a span of 6 bases. The CDR3 region has the DNA TGTGCCAGCAGTTTGCTCTCGAACACTGAAGCTTTCTTT. Its protein is CASSLLSNTEAFF.

The rearrangement uses TRBV7-7 and TRBJ2-5, with D possibly matching TRBD1 (6 bases). Deletions cut 2 bases from V and 4 bases from J, with 23 bases between. Germline V gives CDR1 SSHAT, CDR2 FNYEAQ (reference sequence). The CDR3 is 18 amino acids. CDR3 coding DNA: TGTGCCAGCAGCTTACCTCCCCGGGCCCCGGTGGGGGCAGAGACCCAGTACTTC. Residues: CASSLPPRAPVGAETQYF.

J is TRBJ1-3 and V is TRBV28; D not resolved. Germline loops: CDR1 MDHEN, CDR2 SYDVKM. The V end was cut by 4 bases, the J end by 0 bases, with 7 bases between. This CDR3 contains 14 residues. The CDR3 sequence: CASSYFSSGNTIYF. CDR3 bases: TGTGCCAGCAGTTACTTTAGCTCTGGAAACACCATATATTTT.

This clone came up a few times. V usage is TRBV6-1 and J usage is TRBJ2-3; D remains ambiguous. CDR1 and CDR2 (germline): MNHNS, SASEGT. The CDR3 extends over 15 amino acids. The V end was cut by 1 base, the J end by 1 base, with 9 bases between. CDR3 DNA: TGTGCCAGCAGTGAAGGGTTTGTTGGCACAGATACGCAGTATTTT. Its translation: CASSEGFVGTDTQYF.

CDR3 sequence reads: CASSLPPGLVNNEQFF. CDR3 DNA sequence: TGTGCCAGCAGTTTACCCCCGGGACTAGTAAACAATGAGCAGTTCTTC. The chain couples TRBV27 to TRBJ2-1; 8 bases agree with TRBD2. J lost 5 bases, V lost 2 bases, and 8 bases had no gene match. Germline V gives CDR1 MNHEY, CDR2 SMNVEV (reference sequence). The CDR3 sequence is 16 residues long.

This chain joins TRBV9 and TRBJ1-6; 9 nucleotides match TRBD1. J was trimmed by 10 bases and V by 3 bases; bases with no gene match: 8. Per the germline V gene, CDR1 is SGDLS and CDR2 is YYNGEE. The CDR3 is 15 amino acids. The CDR3 here is CASSARQGGKSPLHF. The CDR3 bases are TGTGCCAGCAGCGCCAGACAGGGGGGGAAATCACCCCTCCACTTT.

V gene TRBV6-2 or TRBV6-3 combines with J gene TRBJ2-1; D possibly uses TRBD1 or TRBD2 (5 bases each). CDR1 and CDR2 (germline): MNHEY, SVGEGT. V lost 5 bases and J 5 bases, leaving 16 bases between the germline ends. CDR3 length equals 15 residues. CDR3 sequence (DNA): TGTGCCAGCAGTAGGTGGGGAAGGGACGACAATGAGCAGTTCTTC. Protein product: CASSRWGRDDNEQFF.

In its sample, this clone ranks as medium-sized. This chain joins TRBV28 and TRBJ1-2, with D unclear. The CDR3 length is 14 residues. Between the trimmed V and J ends, which lost 4 bases and 1 base, there was a span of 10 bases. Germline CDR1 MDHEN, CDR2 SYDVKM. The CDR3 sequence: CASSSGAFNYGYTF. CDR3 DNA sequence: TGTGCCAGCAGTTCCGGAGCGTTTAACTATGGCTACACCTTC.

This chain connects TRBV6-2 or TRBV6-3 to TRBJ2-4, with 8 bases fitting TRBD1. The J segment lost 1 base and the V segment lost 2 bases, leaving 4 bases of the junction unmatched. CDR3 length: 16 amino acids. Germline V gene sequence: CDR1 MNHEY, CDR2 SVGEGT. The DNA for the CDR3 is TGTGCCAGCAGTTACCGGCAGGGGGCCGCCAAAAACATTCAGTACTTC. Its protein is CASSYRQGAAKNIQYF.